This T cell receptor beta chain came from a study of blood T cell repertoires in COVID-19. Turning to the study itself: COVID-19 samples collected from the United States, Italy and Spain covered acute and convalescent phases.

TCRdb's copy holds only in-frame clones and misses some; the assay was immunoSEQ multiplex PCR. The sample lists over 200,000 clones, 70% to 90% occurring once. The CDR3 loop spans 14 amino acids. Germline CDR1 SEHNR, CDR2 FQNEAQ (reference sequence). J was trimmed by 3 bases and V by 5 bases; bases with no gene match: 5. This clone was observed once. The sequence derives from a man aged 50 to 60 with COVID-19, enrolled during active disease. The V gene is TRBV7-9, the J gene TRBJ1-2; 8 bases fit TRBD1. The sequenced material came from peripheral blood. DNA for the CDR3: TGTGCCAGCAGCCCCCAGGGGGCCGACTATGGCTACACCTTC. Translating gives CASSPQGADYGYTF.